The rows below give T cell receptor beta chains drawn from one sample of a study of T cells and Merkel cell carcinoma outcomes. Profiled with immunoSEQ multiplex PCR; TCRdb holds only in-frame clones, not every one. This sample has some 16,000 clones; about four fifths occur once, and the top ten carry approximately 8.1%. Sequencing was done on a sample of tumor tissue from Merkel cell carcinoma. Receptors originate from a human donor with Merkel cell carcinoma. Each CDR3 is given with its conserved first and last residue. Fields, in order: V gene, J gene, D gene, clone size, CDR3 DNA, CDR3 protein. The D gene is left open where the match is weak. Rows give clone size only sometimes, using once, few, many, or a class for an expanded clone.

TRBV25-1	TRBJ2-7	-	few	TGTGCCAGCAGGAAAACGGGATTCTCCTACGAGCAGTACTTC	CASRKTGFSYEQYF
TRBV5-1	TRBJ2-3	-	-	TGCGCCAGCAGCTTGGCTGGCGGGGTGGAAGATACGCAGTATTTT	CASSLAGGVEDTQYF
TRBV4-1	TRBJ1-5	-	hyperexpanded	TGCGCCAGCAGCCAAGGGGTAGTTGGCAATCAGCCCCAGCATTTT	CASSQGVVGNQPQHF
TRBV28	TRBJ2-5	-	once	TGTGCCAGCAGTTTCCATGAGACCCAGTACTTC	CASSFHETQYF
TRBV28	TRBJ2-5	-	few	TGTGCCAGCTCGGGAGTCGGCGAGACCCAGTACTTC	CASSGVGETQYF
TRBV7-9	TRBJ1-1	-	-	TGTGCCAGCAGCTCCGAAGGGGGAGCTTTCTTT	CASSSEGGAFF
TRBV6-5	TRBJ1-1	-	-	TGTGCCAGCAGCACAGGAATGAACACTGAAGCTTTCTTT	CASSTGMNTEAFF
TRBV19	TRBJ1-6	TRBD1	-	TGTGCCAGTAGTCCAACCCGACAGGGGGCGGGTATGGTTAATTCACCCCTCCACTTT	CASSPTRQGAGMVNSPLHF
TRBV4-1	TRBJ2-2	TRBD1	-	TGCGCCAGCAGCCAGGGACAGGGGACTGGCGGGGAGCTGTTTTTT	CASSQGQGTGGELFF
TRBV7-7	TRBJ2-3	TRBD2	-	TGTGCTAGCAGCCTAGCGGGAAGGGACACAGATACGCAGTATTTT	CASSLAGRDTDTQYF
TRBV4-2	TRBJ2-7	TRBD2	-	TGTGCCAGCAGCGATCATTTAGCGGGAGGGAAGGAGCAGTACTTC	CASSDHLAGGKEQYF
TRBV9	TRBJ1-1	-	once	TGTGCCAGCGGCCGGGGGGGAGCAGCTTTCTTT	CASGRGGAAFF
TRBV10-3	TRBJ2-2	TRBD2	-	TGTGCCATCAGGCTTGGGACTAGCGGAATGAACACCGGGGAGCTGTTTTTT	CAIRLGTSGMNTGELFF
TRBV7-9	TRBJ2-7	TRBD2	once	TGTGCCAGCAGCCCAGGGCTAGCGGGAACACACGAGCAGTACTTC	CASSPGLAGTHEQYF
TRBV9	TRBJ2-2	-	-	TGTGCCAGCAGCGCCCTCGGAACGAGTTTATCGGGGGAGCTGTTTTTT	CASSALGTSLSGELFF
TRBV30	TRBJ2-7	TRBD2	-	TGTGCCTGGAGTGCCTCGGGGGGGCAGTACTTC	CAWSASGGQYF
TRBV5-1	TRBJ2-1	-	-	TGCGCCAGCAGCTTGGTTAGCTACAATGAGCAGTTCTTC	CASSLVSYNEQFF
TRBV7-6	TRBJ2-7	TRBD1	few	TGTGCCAGCAGCTCGGGACAGGGGGCTCCCGAGCAGTACTTC	CASSSGQGAPEQYF
TRBV29-1	TRBJ1-1	-	-	TGCAACTTGGAGGAAGGGGCTTCTCTTGAAGCTTTCTTT	CNLEEGASLEAFF
TRBV5-6	TRBJ2-7	-	once	TGTGCCAGCAGCTTGGAGGACAGACCTACGAAGCAGTACTTC	CASSLEDRPTKQYF
TRBV6-6	TRBJ1-2	-	once	TGTGCCAGCAGTTACGGGGACAAGGGTGACTATGGCTACACCTTC	CASSYGDKGDYGYTF
TRBV30	TRBJ1-4	-	-	TGTGCCTGGAGTGTACAGGGCGGTGAAAAACTGTTTTTT	CAWSVQGGEKLFF
TRBV11-2	TRBJ2-7	TRBD2	once	TGTGCCAGCAGCTTTCAGCGGGACTCCTACGAGCAGTACTTC	CASSFQRDSYEQYF
TRBV5-1	TRBJ1-1	-	-	TGCGCCAGCAGCTTGGATCCGGGGAGTTCTGAAGCTTTCTTT	CASSLDPGSSEAFF
TRBV6-1	TRBJ1-5	-	-	TGTGCCAGCAGTGAAAACGGGGGATGGGGCAATCAGCCCCAGCATTTT	CASSENGGWGNQPQHF
TRBV5-6	TRBJ1-1	-	-	TGTGCCAGCAGCTTCGGACTCTCTACAGCTTTCTTT	CASSFGLSTAFF
TRBV5-1	TRBJ2-7	-	once	TGCGCCAGCAGCTTGAGTCAGGGGCCTCTGGAGCAGTACTTC	CASSLSQGPLEQYF
TRBV15	TRBJ2-5	-	-	TGTGCCACCAGCAGCGACAGCCTCCAAGAGACCCAGTACTTC	CATSSDSLQETQYF
TRBV7-2	TRBJ2-7	-	-	TGTGCCAGCAGCTCGGGTAGCGGCTACGAGCAGTACTTC	CASSSGSGYEQYF
TRBV27	TRBJ1-5	-	-	TGTGCCAGCAGTCTGCGAGGGTTGGATCAGCCCCAGCATTTT	CASSLRGLDQPQHF
TRBV5-4	TRBJ2-5	TRBD1	-	TGTGCCAGCAGCGCGACAGGGGCAGAGACCCAGTACTTC	CASSATGAETQYF
TRBV2	TRBJ1-5	TRBD1	-	TGTGCCAGCAGTGAGGACAGGGGGAATCAGCCCCAGCATTTT	CASSEDRGNQPQHF
TRBV11-3	TRBJ2-5	-	-	TGTGCCAGCAGTATAGGGGTCCAAGAGACCCAGTACTTC	CASSIGVQETQYF
TRBV7-6	TRBJ2-1	-	-	TGTGCCAGCAGCTCGGCTCTCAATGAGCAGTTCTTC	CASSSALNEQFF
TRBV18	TRBJ1-3	-	-	TGTGCCAGCTCACCTTGGGACGGAAGCTCTGGAAACACCATATATTTT	CASSPWDGSSGNTIYF
TRBV15	TRBJ1-1	-	-	TGTGCCACCGGACGGTCCACGAACACTGAAGCTTTCTTT	CATGRSTNTEAFF
TRBV12-2	TRBJ1-2	-	-	TGTGCAAGTGCAGGTACCTCAAACAGCTATGGCTACACCTTC	CASAGTSNSYGYTF
TRBV21-1	TRBJ2-3	-	-	TGTGCCAGCAGCAACGTGCAGGGCACAGATACGCAGTATTTT	CASSNVQGTDTQYF
TRBV15	TRBJ1-4	-	-	TGTGCCACCAGCAGAGGCCAGGGACCTAATAAAAAACTGTTTTTT	CATSRGQGPNKKLFF
TRBV30	TRBJ1-6	TRBD1	-	TGTGCCTGGAGTGTACTAGACAGGGCAGTTTCACCCCTCCACTTT	CAWSVLDRAVSPLHF
TRBV27	TRBJ2-3	-	-	TGTGCCAGCGCAAACCTGATTGCGCAGTATTTT	CASANLIAQYF
TRBV30	TRBJ2-7	-	-	TGTGCCTGGAGTAAGCTAGGGGGACCCTACGAGCAGTACTTC	CAWSKLGGPYEQYF
TRBV5-3	TRBJ1-6	-	-	TGTGCCAGACCGGTGACTGTTAGGCAATCACCCCTCCACTTT	CARPVTVRQSPLHF
TRBV18	TRBJ1-5	-	-	TGTGCCAGCTCAGGCCAGGACGGAAATAGCAATCAGCCCCAGCATTTT	CASSGQDGNSNQPQHF